A single sample is the source of the 13 T cell receptor beta chains below, sequenced in a study of neurological immune-mediated disorders. TCRdb itself ran the 5' RACE reads through MiXCR, one entry per CDR3 protein. The sample comprises tens of thousands of distinct CDR3 sequences, roughly 2.5% of which are singletons, and 2.5% to 3.5% rests with the top ten. The sequenced sample was PBMCs. The receptor set was obtained from a man aged 45-65 years with multiple sclerosis.

The sample holds many counts of this clonotype. CDR3 in DNA: TGTGCCAGCTCACACCGGGGCGAAACTAGGCGCTACGAGCAGTACTTC. Amino acid sequence: CASSHRGETRRYEQYF. The chain has TRBV18 and TRBJ2-7; D assignment may be TRBD1 or TRBD2 (5 bases each). V gave up 4 bases and J gave up 3 bases, with 19 bases separating them. The CDR3 covers 16 residues. Germline assignment: CDR1 KGHSH and CDR2 LQKENI.

The table lists this clonotype with many counts. The chain couples TRBV6-2 or TRBV6-3 to TRBJ1-2, with D maybe TRBD1 (5 bases). In germline, CDR1 is MNHEY, CDR2 SVGEGT. The V and J ends lost 7 bases and 8 bases respectively, with 14 bases between them. CDR3 length equals 12 residues. CDR3 protein: CASTSSQEGYTF. CDR3 nucleotides: TGTGCCAGCACCTCCTCACAGGAGGGCTACACCTTC.

This clonotype showed up many times. CDR3 protein: CASSRTGRDTEAFF. As DNA, the CDR3 is TGTGCCAGCAGTCGGACAGGGCGGGACACTGAAGCTTTCTTT. The V call is TRBV6-5, the J call TRBJ1-1; 8 nucleotides agree with TRBD1. Germline V gene data show CDR1 as MNHEY and CDR2 as SVGAGI. The V gene end was trimmed by 5 bases and the J gene end by 3 bases; junction bases not matched to a gene: 5. The CDR3 contains 14 residues.

This clonotype was detected many times. The chain couples TRBV3-1 to TRBJ2-1; 10 nucleotides line up with TRBD2. The ends lost 4 bases at V and 10 bases at J; junction bases unmatched: 10. The CDR3 is 15 amino acids. Germline-derived CDR1 and CDR2 are LGHDT and YNNKEL (reference sequence). As DNA, the CDR3 is TGTGCCAGCAGCCCAGTTGTAGCGGGGGGTGGGGAGCAGTTCTTC. This sequence encodes CASSPVVAGGGEQFF.

This clonotype was recorded many times. The rearrangement uses TRBV24-1 and TRBJ1-2; possibly TRBD1 for D (5 bases). There are 13 residues in the CDR3. V gave up 7 bases and J gave up 8 bases, with 16 bases separating them. Germline V CDR1 and CDR2: KGHDR, SFDVKD. The DNA of the CDR3 is TGTGCCACCAGGGCAGGGTGGTATTGCGGCTACACCTTC. It is translated as CATRAGWYCGYTF.

This clonotype was seen a handful of times. The rearrangement uses TRBV25-1 and TRBJ2-5, with D maybe TRBD2 (6 bases). With 10 bases removed from V and 7 bases from J, the gap between germline ends came to 22 bases. CDR1 and CDR2 (germline): MGHDK, SYGVNS. The CDR3 sequence is 14 residues long. The chain's CDR3 is CATGVTGREVTQYF. CDR3 coding DNA: TGTGCCACGGGGGTGACGGGGCGCGAGGTGACCCAGTACTTC.

This clonotype was observed at least ten times. The V and J genes are TRBV15 and TRBJ2-1; TRBD2 matches at 10 bases. After removal of 0 bases from V and 12 bases from J, the junction contained 11 bases not matched to a gene. The CDR3 length is 16 residues. Germline V gene sequence: CDR1 LNHNV, CDR2 YYDKDF (reference sequence). The CDR3 bases are TGTGCCACCAGCAGAGATGGGAGCGGGGGGGAATCGGGGCAGTTCTTC. This translates into CATSRDGSGGESGQFF.

This clonotype was seen at least ten times. V gene TRBV20-1 combines with J gene TRBJ1-3, with unresolved D. The germline V and J ends were trimmed by 6 bases and 8 bases, with 17 bases remaining between them. In germline, CDR1 is DFQATT, CDR2 SNEGSKA (reference sequence). The CDR3 length is 13 residues. DNA for the CDR3: TGCAGTGCGCCACACGCGTGGGAGCACACCATATATTTT. As protein: CSAPHAWEHTIYF.

This clonotype was seen many times. The gene calls are TRBV11-2 and TRBJ2-2, with D unclear. Deletions cut 3 bases from V and 9 bases from J, with 20 bases between. The CDR3 is made up of 16 amino acids. Germline V gene lookup returns CDR1 SGHAT and CDR2 FQNNGV. The CDR3 spells CASSFSALARTRELFF. The CDR3 DNA reads as TGTGCCAGCAGCTTTTCCGCTTTGGCCCGGACCCGGGAGCTGTTTTTT.

This clonotype was recorded at least ten times. The chain links TRBV5-1 to TRBJ1-2; D gene uncertain. V was trimmed by 3 bases and J by 4 bases, leaving 10 bases between them. Germline lookup yields CDR1 SGHRS and CDR2 YFSETQ. The CDR3 extends over 13 amino acids. CDR3 in amino acids: CASSWEASYGYTF. The CDR3 DNA sequence: TGCGCCAGCAGCTGGGAAGCTAGCTATGGCTACACCTTC.

This clonotype appeared many times. The V and J genes are TRBV6-5 and TRBJ1-2; a possible D gene is TRBD1 (5 bases). From germline, CDR1 is MNHEY and CDR2 SVGAGI. CDR3 length: 16 residues. With 1 base removed from V and 3 bases from J, the gap between germline ends came to 15 bases. Written as DNA, the CDR3 is TGTGCCAGCAGTTACTTGTCGACCCGGGGGGACTATGGCTACACCTTC. It is translated as CASSYLSTRGDYGYTF.

This clonotype showed up many times. The chain uses TRBV6-5 and TRBJ1-6; TRBD1 might be the D (5 bases). The CDR3 runs to 15 residues. CDR1 and CDR2 from the germline V gene are MNHEY and SVGAGI. The V and J ends lost 3 bases and 4 bases respectively, with 10 bases between them. The CDR3 is CASSYGQGYNSPLHF. The CDR3 coding sequence is TGTGCCAGCAGTTATGGGCAGGGTTATAATTCACCCCTCCACTTT.

This clonotype was seen ten or more times. V is TRBV7-2 and J is TRBJ2-3; no firm D call. The ends were cut back, 2 bases at V and 1 base at J, with 13 bases in the middle. The germline V gene encodes CDR1 SGHTA and CDR2 FQGNSA. The length of the CDR3 is 16 residues. CDR3 loop: CASSLKGNLGTDTQYF. Written as DNA, the CDR3 is TGTGCCAGCAGCTTAAAAGGAAATTTAGGCACAGATACGCAGTATTTT.